This is a list of T cell receptor beta chains from one sample in a study of T cell changes during pregnancy in multiple sclerosis. Produced via immunoSEQ multiplex PCR; TCRdb's table is partial and in-frame only. Of approximately 40,000 clones in the sample, 89% were seen once. The sequences come from CD8+ T cells from peripheral blood mononuclear cells, collected in the third trimester of pregnancy. The receptor source for this set is a female donor with multiple sclerosis, enrolled in a pregnancy study. CDR3s leave out the opening cysteine and the closing phenylalanine or tryptophan. Fields, in order: V gene, CDR3 length, D gene, CDR3 protein. A D gene is named only where the DNA matches it firmly.

v_gene: TRBV6-5; len: 13; d_gene: .; CDR3aa: ASSYGGVANEKLF
v_gene: TRBV6-5; len: 13; d_gene: TRBD2; CDR3aa: ASSYGRGGLSLQF
v_gene: TRBV19; len: 12; d_gene: .; CDR3aa: ASSTWDSTDTQY
v_gene: TRBV7-3; len: 13; d_gene: .; CDR3aa: ASSSTGESTGELF
v_gene: TRBV10-3; len: 13; d_gene: .; CDR3aa: ATGTLVGSGNTIY
v_gene: TRBV9; len: 12; d_gene: .; CDR3aa: ASSVYSGFNEQF
v_gene: TRBV7-9; len: 13; d_gene: .; CDR3aa: ASSPGLPYNSPLH
v_gene: TRBV19; len: 13; d_gene: TRBD2; CDR3aa: ATGTSGALYHEQY
v_gene: TRBV7-9; len: 15; d_gene: TRBD2; CDR3aa: ASSAVDGTSGAYEQY
v_gene: TRBV27; len: 12; d_gene: .; CDR3aa: ASRVALQNQPQH
v_gene: TRBV25-1; len: 11; d_gene: .; CDR3aa: ASSPWAEDEAF
v_gene: TRBV5-1; len: 14; d_gene: TRBD1; CDR3aa: ASNPTRQGMNTEAF
v_gene: TRBV12-5; len: 16; d_gene: TRBD1; CDR3aa: ASGLNIGGTGNAGELF
v_gene: TRBV27; len: 12; d_gene: TRBD1; CDR3aa: ASRPTGAPYEQY
v_gene: TRBV27; len: 11; d_gene: TRBD1; CDR3aa: ASGTGWGGELF
v_gene: TRBV19; len: 14; d_gene: .; CDR3aa: ASPPESDSATGELF
v_gene: TRBV30; len: 12; d_gene: .; CDR3aa: AWGNYNREETQY
v_gene: TRBV19; len: 12; d_gene: .; CDR3aa: ASSINGGYTEAF
v_gene: TRBV19; len: 16; d_gene: TRBD2; CDR3aa: ASSPHGLAGGLSYEQY
v_gene: TRBV4-2; len: 14; d_gene: .; CDR3aa: ASSSYTRTLPDTQY
v_gene: TRBV18; len: 14; d_gene: .; CDR3aa: ASSRTNTRGSDTQY
v_gene: TRBV7-9; len: 12; d_gene: .; CDR3aa: ASSLEDRIYEQY
v_gene: TRBV6-6; len: 11; d_gene: .; CDR3aa: ASSEGHGGEQY
v_gene: TRBV9; len: 11; d_gene: .; CDR3aa: ASSVVAVTEAF
v_gene: TRBV10-3; len: 11; d_gene: .; CDR3aa: AISEIQGTEAF
v_gene: TRBV28; len: 15; d_gene: .; CDR3aa: ASSLGPTGDYAYEQY